A single sample gave rise to the 26 T cell receptor beta chains below, sequenced in a study of blood T cell repertoires in COVID-19. Assay: immunoSEQ multiplex PCR; the TCRdb copy retains only in-frame clones and omits some. The sample yields about 14,000 clones, 73% seen once. Material for sequencing was peripheral blood. Every receptor here comes from a man aged 65-85 years with acute or convalescent COVID-19.

V and J are TRBV14 and TRBJ1-6; no reliable D call. Between the trimmed V and J ends, which lost 2 bases and 7 bases, there was a span of 3 bases. CDR3 length equals 12 residues. Germline V lookup: CDR1 SGHDN, CDR2 FVKESK. Written as DNA, the CDR3 is TGTGCCAGCAGCCAACCGAATTCACCCCTCCACTTT. It yields the protein CASSQPNSPLHF.

In its sample, this clone was seen a few times. The chain combines TRBV12-3 or TRBV12-4 with TRBJ2-4; 9 positions match TRBD1. CDR3 length: 13 residues. After removal of 6 bases from V and 9 bases from J, the junction contained 6 bases not matched to a gene. CDR3 nucleotides: TGTGCCAGCAGCCCGGGACAGGGAACCATTCAGTACTTC. Encoded protein: CASSPGQGTIQYF.

The chain is built from TRBV27 and TRBJ1-5; D is perhaps TRBD1 (5 bases). Germline V gives CDR1 MNHEY, CDR2 SMNVEV (reference sequence). V was clipped by 6 bases and J by 0 bases, with 9 bases between them. This CDR3 is built from 14 residues. CDR3 residues: CASRPGNSNQPQHF. For the CDR3, the DNA is TGTGCCAGCAGGCCAGGGAATAGCAATCAGCCCCAGCATTTT.

This sequence joins TRBV2 and TRBJ2-1; 7 nucleotides align to TRBD2. The CDR3 runs 13 residues. V shed 4 bases, J shed 8 bases, and the junction held 5 bases outside the gene matches. Per germline, CDR1 SNHLY and CDR2 FYNNEI. The CDR3 loop is CASSGTTSDEQFF. The CDR3 region has the DNA TGTGCCAGCAGTGGGACTACTAGCGATGAGCAGTTCTTC.

This clone was seen more than once but under ten times. The genes are TRBV2 and TRBJ1-2, with a possible D match to TRBD1 (5 bases). V lost 5 bases to trimming and J lost 5 bases, with 15 bases between them. The CDR3 contains 14 residues. Germline V gene sequence: CDR1 SNHLY, CDR2 FYNNEI. CDR3 region: CASSLLGGTYGYTF. CDR3 in DNA: TGTGCCAGCAGTCTTCTCGGAGGGACTTATGGCTACACCTTC.

This clone was observed a handful of times. This chain connects TRBV7-9 to TRBJ1-1, with D possibly TRBD1 on 5 matching bases. The V and J ends lost 2 bases and 3 bases respectively, with 13 bases between them. The CDR3 spans 15 residues. CDR1 and CDR2 from the germline V gene are SEHNR and FQNEAQ (reference sequence). In DNA, the CDR3 is TGTGCCAGCAGCTTACGTAGTGGGGCGGACACTGAAGCTTTCTTT. Residues: CASSLRSGADTEAFF.

By sample share, this clone is large (0.1 to 1%). The gene calls are TRBV7-9 and TRBJ1-2, with D unresolved. CDR3 size: 14 residues. Looked up from germline, CDR1 is SEHNR and CDR2 is FQNEAQ (reference sequence). V lost 2 bases to trimming and J lost 5 bases, with 12 bases between them. Here the CDR3 reads CASSLLADIYGYTF. The CDR3 DNA is TGTGCCAGCAGCTTATTGGCGGATATTTATGGCTACACCTTC.

The J gene is TRBJ2-7, the V gene TRBV11-2; D gene uncertain. The germline gives CDR1 SGHAT, CDR2 FQNNGV. Trimming took off 4 bases at V and 3 bases at J, with 4 bases between the two ends. This CDR3 contains 11 residues. The CDR3 region is CASSSYYEQYF. The CDR3 DNA follows: TGTGCCAGCAGCTCCTACTACGAGCAGTACTTC.

The chain couples TRBV29-1 to TRBJ2-7, with TRBD2 identical over 7 bases. CDR1 is SQVTM and CDR2 is ANQGSEA in the germline V gene. This CDR3 is built from 12 residues. The ends lost 6 bases at V and 3 bases at J; junction bases unmatched: 5. CDR3 coding DNA: TGCAGCGTGGGGGGGGGAGGCTACGAGCAGTACTTC. Protein product: CSVGGGGYEQYF.

This rearrangement joins TRBV2 to TRBJ2-7; TRBD2 is a possible D gene (5 bases). The CDR3 is 14 amino acids. V lost 7 bases to trimming and J lost 2 bases, with 15 bases between them. The germline CDR1 and CDR2 sequences are SNHLY and FYNNEI. This chain's CDR3 is CASIAGVMTYEQYF. The CDR3 DNA is TGTGCCAGCATTGCCGGGGTTATGACCTACGAGCAGTACTTC.

The CDR3 reads CASSQDTTNEKLFF. The CDR3 DNA reads as TGCGCCAGCAGCCAAGATACAACTAATGAAAAACTGTTTTTT. This chain joins TRBV4-1 and TRBJ1-4; D is ambiguous. The CDR3 has 14 residues. V gave up 0 bases and J gave up 0 bases, with 2 bases separating them. Germline V lookup: CDR1 MGHRA, CDR2 YSYEKL.

This rearrangement joins TRBV3-1 (or the pseudogene TRBV3-2) to TRBJ1-5; TRBD1 agrees at 7 bases. The CDR3 has 15 amino acids. The junction had 4 bases not matched to a gene; V was cut back by 1 base and J by 4 bases. CDR1 and CDR2 from the germline V gene are LGHDT and YNNKEL (reference sequence). CDR3 coding DNA: TGTGCCAGCAGCCAAGGAAGGGGACAGAATCAGCCCCAGCATTTT. Protein sequence: CASSQGRGQNQPQHF.

The rearrangement uses TRBV7-6 and TRBJ2-1; D possibly corresponds to TRBD2 (6 bases). V shed 0 bases and J shed 0 bases, with 15 bases lying between them. CDR1 and CDR2 from the germline V gene are SGHVS and FNYEAQ. The CDR3 sequence is 18 residues long. CDR3 in amino acids: CASSLAVGGTISYNEQFF. CDR3 bases: TGTGCCAGCAGCTTAGCGGTGGGCGGGACGATCTCCTACAATGAGCAGTTCTTC.

The V gene is TRBV27, the J gene TRBJ2-1, with 10 bases matching TRBD2. The CDR3 is made up of 16 amino acids. The junction had 2 bases not matched to a gene; V was cut back by 1 base and J by 2 bases. Germline lookup yields CDR1 MNHEY and CDR2 SMNVEV (reference sequence). The CDR3 protein is CASSLWLAGAYNEQFF. The CDR3 region has the DNA TGTGCCAGCAGTTTATGGCTAGCGGGGGCCTACAATGAGCAGTTCTTC.

This clone was observed a handful of times. The chain has TRBV19 and TRBJ2-1, with TRBD2 matching 9 bases. V shed 5 bases, J shed 2 bases, and the junction held 10 bases outside the gene matches. Germline values: CDR1 LNHDA, CDR2 SQIVND (reference sequence). The CDR3 length is 17 residues. CDR3 protein: CASSYRSLAGTYNEQFF. CDR3 bases: TGTGCCAGTAGTTACAGGTCGCTAGCGGGGACCTACAATGAGCAGTTCTTC.

This chain connects TRBV5-4 to TRBJ2-1; tentative D call: TRBD1 (5 bases). CDR3 length: 14 residues. V was shortened by 2 bases and J by 9 bases, with 15 bases between the two germline ends. Germline CDR1 SGHNT, CDR2 YYREEE (reference sequence). CDR3 in amino acids: CASSFPPGQGEQFF. Written as DNA, the CDR3 is TGTGCCAGCAGCTTCCCCCCCGGGCAGGGTGAGCAGTTCTTC.

The CDR3 DNA follows: TGTGCCAGCAGCTGGGACAGGGTCGGTGAGCAGTTCTTC. It is translated as CASSWDRVGEQFF. The chain carries TRBV7-9 and TRBJ2-1; 9 positions agree with TRBD1. The CDR3 loop spans 13 amino acids. V dropped 4 bases and J dropped 9; count of bases not matched to a gene: 4. CDR1 and CDR2 from the germline V gene are SEHNR and FQNEAQ (reference sequence).

In its sample, this clone is medium-sized (0.01 to 0.1%). This chain uses TRBV7-9 with TRBJ2-2, with D possibly TRBD2 on 6 matching bases. V lost 4 bases and J lost 5, with 14 bases in between. The CDR3 totals 15 residues. CDR1 is SEHNR and CDR2 is FQNEAQ in the germline V gene (reference sequence). In nucleotides, the CDR3 is TGTGCCAGCAGCTCTGGAGGCGGGGATACCGGGGAGCTGTTTTTT. Amino acids: CASSSGGGDTGELFF.

CDR3 residues: CASTLTRTGEKLFF. CDR3 sequence (DNA): TGTGCCAGTACGTTGACAAGGACGGGAGAAAAACTGTTTTTT. The chain is built from TRBV19 and TRBJ1-4; D uncertain. Looked up from germline, CDR1 is LNHDA and CDR2 is SQIVND (reference sequence). The length of the CDR3 is 14 residues. Trimming took off 7 bases at V and 8 bases at J, with 17 bases between the two ends.

This clone was seen more than once but under ten times. CDR3 sequence reads: CSASTPDPGLVEAFF. CDR3 sequence (DNA): TGCAGTGCTAGTACCCCGGATCCGGGACTAGTGGAAGCTTTCTTT. J is TRBJ1-1 and V is TRBV20-1; maybe TRBD1 (5 bases). V lost 3 bases to trimming and J lost 8 bases, with 22 bases between them. Germline CDR1 is DFQATT and CDR2 is SNEGSKA (reference sequence). The CDR3 covers 15 residues.

The chain has TRBV19 and TRBJ2-1; 10 positions agree with TRBD2. This CDR3 has 18 amino acids. Germline V gene data show CDR1 as LNHDA and CDR2 as SQIVND (reference sequence). Germline trimming cut 7 bases from V and 6 bases from J; bases unmatched to any gene: 18. The CDR3 nucleotides are TGTGCCAGTAAGACCCACGTGCCGACTAGCGGGTCTATCAATGAGCAGTTCTTC. Its translation: CASKTHVPTSGSINEQFF.

The rearrangement uses TRBV11-2 and TRBJ1-2, with a tentative D call TRBD1 (5 bases). V was clipped by 1 base and J by 6 bases, with 9 bases between them. The CDR3 runs 13 residues. From germline, CDR1 is SGHAT and CDR2 FQNNGV. The CDR3 DNA sequence: TGTGCCAGCAGCTTAGGCCTGACAGATGGCTACACCTTC. Translated: CASSLGLTDGYTF.

The J gene is TRBJ1-1, the V gene TRBV7-2; D is unclear. V was trimmed by 1 base and J by 1 base, leaving 4 bases between them. The CDR3 length is 13 residues. Germline CDR1 is SGHTA and CDR2 is FQGNSA. As DNA, the CDR3 is TGTGCCAGCAGCTTAGGTCAGAACACTGAAGCTTTCTTT. Translated, it gives CASSLGQNTEAFF. Full variable domain (rest looked up from reference TRBV7-2 and TRBJ1-1): GAGVSQSPSNKVTEKGKDVELRCDPISGHTALYWYRQSLGQGLEFLIYFQGNSAPDKSGLPSDRFSAERTGGSVSTLTIQRTQQEDSAVYLCASSLGQNTEAFFGQGTRLTVV.

This clone has a single count. This rearrangement joins TRBV6-2 or TRBV6-3 to TRBJ1-2; D remains ambiguous. CDR1 and CDR2 (germline): MNHEY, SVGEGT. This CDR3 has 12 residues. V was pared by 2 bases and J by 8 bases, with 9 bases between. The CDR3 is CASSYGQRGYTF. CDR3 bases: TGTGCCAGCAGTTACGGCCAGCGAGGCTACACCTTC.

The chain's CDR3 is CASSGGQGRPGNTIYF. CDR3 coding DNA: TGTGCCAGCAGCGGAGGACAGGGACGGCCTGGAAACACCATATATTTT. J is TRBJ1-3 and V is TRBV5-4; TRBD1 matches at 8 bases. This CDR3 comprises 16 residues. The V gene end was trimmed by 4 bases and the J gene end by 2 bases; junction bases not matched to a gene: 8. Germline CDR1 is SGHNT and CDR2 is YYREEE (reference sequence).

The CDR3 nucleotides are TGTGCCAGAAGCCGCGAGAGTGCAAGTTTCACAGATACGCAGTATTTT. It codes for CARSRESASFTDTQYF. The chain recombines TRBV5-3 with TRBJ2-3, with D unclear. TRBV5-3 is sorted into the ORF group, with uncertain function. The CDR3 has 16 residues. Trimming cost V 4 bases and J 2 bases, with 17 bases left between them.